The rows below give T cell receptor beta chains drawn from one sample of a study of early T cells in non-severe SARS-CoV-2 infection. TCRdb reprocessed the 5' RACE reads with MiXCR, giving one entry per CDR3 protein. This sample has tens of thousands of distinct CDR3 sequences, with 9% to 15% found just once. Sequencing was done on a sample of whole blood. Every receptor here comes from an adult who was a healthcare worker with PCR-confirmed SARS-CoV-2 infection or an uninfected control (not recorded which). Each CDR3 is given with its conserved first and last residue. The order of the fields is J gene, D gene, clone size, CDR3 length, V gene, CDR3 protein, CDR3 DNA. A D gene is named only where the DNA matches it firmly. The listing skips clone size in some rows; elsewhere it reads once, few, many or a size class.

>TRBJ1-4|.|few|13|TRBV6-5
CASMGQPREKLFF
TGTGCCAGCATGGGGCAGCCCAGGGAAAAACTGTTTTTT
>TRBJ1-4|.|.|14|TRBV5-1
CASSLGQSNEKLFF
TGCGCCAGCAGCTTGGGACAATCTAATGAAAAACTGTTTTTT
>TRBJ2-7|.|.|14|TRBV7-3
CASSPGRSSYEQYF
TGTGCCAGCAGTCCAGGCCGCAGCTCCTACGAGCAGTACTTC
>TRBJ2-1|.|.|12|TRBV7-3
CASSISSTEQFF
TGTGCCAGCAGCATATCTAGCACTGAGCAGTTCTTC
>TRBJ2-7|.|many|14|TRBV29-1
CSVAGHRATGEQYF
TGCAGCGTTGCGGGGCACAGGGCGACAGGCGAGCAGTACTTC
>TRBJ2-3|TRBD2|many|16|TRBV5-1
CASSDTLALSTDTQYF
TGCGCCAGCAGCGACACACTAGCGCTCTCCACAGATACGCAGTATTTT
>TRBJ2-1|TRBD2|many|17|TRBV2
CASSDPASGTRFNEQFF
TGTGCCAGCAGTGATCCGGCTAGCGGGACAAGGTTCAATGAGCAGTTCTTC
>TRBJ2-2|.|few|15|TRBV20-1
CSARDVQGGIGELFF
TGCAGTGCTAGAGATGTCCAGGGGGGAATCGGGGAGCTGTTTTTT
>TRBJ1-5|TRBD1|many|15|TRBV7-9
CASSLDTGVVQPQHF
TGTGCCAGCAGCTTAGATACAGGGGTAGTCCAGCCCCAGCATTTT
>TRBJ2-7|TRBD2|many|14|TRBV2
CASSPGLAGYEQYF
TGTGCCAGCTCCCCGGGGCTAGCGGGCTACGAGCAGTACTTC
>TRBJ2-5|TRBD2|medium-sized|18|TRBV27
CASSLYPGTSGNGETQYF
TGTGCCAGCAGTTTATATCCCGGGACTAGCGGGAACGGCGAGACCCAGTACTTC
>TRBJ2-5|TRBD2|many|17|TRBV3-1
CASSYALFSGRGETQYF
TGTGCCAGCAGCTACGCCCTTTTCAGCGGGAGAGGAGAGACCCAGTACTTC
>TRBJ2-1|.|.|14|TRBV27
CASRQFTAFNEQFF
TGTGCCAGCCGCCAGTTTACAGCCTTCAATGAGCAGTTCTTC
>TRBJ2-2|.|.|15|TRBV12-3/TRBV12-4
CATKWGVGVTGELFF
TGTGCCACCAAATGGGGGGTAGGAGTCACCGGGGAGCTGTTTTTT
>TRBJ2-7|TRBD2|few|15|TRBV20-1
CSPKGGASGRYEQYF
TGCAGTCCAAAAGGAGGGGCTAGCGGGAGGTACGAGCAGTACTTC
>TRBJ2-3|TRBD2|.|15|TRBV24-1
CATSAAGTSGNAQYF
TGTGCCACCAGTGCCGCAGGGACTAGCGGGAATGCGCAGTATTTT
>TRBJ2-3|TRBD2|few|16|TRBV7-2
CASSSTSGIITDTQYF
TGTGCCAGCAGCAGTACTAGCGGGATTATTACAGATACGCAGTATTTT
>TRBJ1-1|TRBD1|.|17|TRBV9
CASSAGGGVAWNTEAFF
TGTGCCAGCAGCGCGGGAGGGGGCGTAGCATGGAACACTGAAGCTTTCTTT
>TRBJ2-1|.|few|13|TRBV10-2
CASSQPSLAKQFF
TGCGCCAGCAGCCAGCCTTCTCTAGCGAAGCAGTTCTTC
>TRBJ1-6|.|many|16|TRBV5-1
CASSPTSGAYNSPLHF
TGCGCCAGCAGCCCCACCTCAGGGGCCTATAATTCACCCCTCCACTTT
>TRBJ2-1|TRBD2|few|15|TRBV20-1
CSARGSGSSYNEQFF
TGCAGTGCTAGAGGTAGCGGGAGCTCCTACAATGAGCAGTTCTTC
>TRBJ2-3|TRBD2|many|15|TRBV12-3/TRBV12-4
CASSPRGGSTDTQYF
TGTGCCAGCAGCCCCCGGGGGGGTAGCACAGATACGCAGTATTTT
>TRBJ2-2|.|.|14|TRBV5-1
CASSTIGTAGELFF
TGCGCCAGCAGCACAATAGGAACCGCCGGGGAGCTGTTTTTT
>TRBJ1-1|.|.|11|TRBV11-2
CASSLASEAFF
TGTGCCAGCAGCTTAGCGAGTGAAGCTTTCTTT
>TRBJ2-7|.|many|15|TRBV3-1
CASSQEYSVSYEQYF
TGTGCCAGCAGCCAAGAATACAGCGTCTCCTACGAGCAGTACTTC
>TRBJ2-7|.|few|14|TRBV28
CASSLQDVSGEQYF
TGTGCCAGCAGTTTACAGGATGTCTCAGGCGAGCAGTACTTC
>TRBJ1-6|TRBD1|.|15|TRBV25-1
CASSARQGAASPLHF
TGTGCCAGCAGTGCCCGACAGGGGGCAGCTTCACCCCTCCACTTT
>TRBJ2-1|.|medium-sized|14|TRBV27
CASSIDPAYNEQFF
TGTGCCAGCTCGATTGACCCCGCCTACAATGAGCAGTTCTTC
>TRBJ2-7|.|few|15|TRBV14
CASSQDPEGAHEQYF
TGTGCCAGCAGCCAAGATCCTGAGGGTGCGCACGAGCAGTACTTC
>TRBJ2-5|.|.|12|TRBV6-5
CASSSSHSSQYF
TGTGCCAGCAGTTCATCCCACTCATCCCAGTACTTC
>TRBJ2-2|TRBD2|.|18|TRBV4-2
CASSLLTSGRLKTGELFF
TGTGCCAGCAGCCTTTTGACTAGCGGGAGATTAAAAACCGGGGAGCTGTTTTTT
>TRBJ2-2|.|few|15|TRBV24-1
CATSDPSVRTGELFF
TGTGCCACCAGTGACCCCAGCGTCCGAACCGGGGAGCTGTTTTTT
>TRBJ2-2|TRBD1|.|15|TRBV5-1
CASSWTGGNTGELFF
TGCGCCAGCAGCTGGACAGGGGGAAACACCGGGGAGCTGTTTTTT
>TRBJ2-1|.|.|15|TRBV5-1
CASSLVERDNNEQFF
TGCGCCAGCAGCTTGGTAGAGCGGGACAACAATGAGCAGTTCTTC
>TRBJ2-2|.|few|12|TRBV7-6
CASSLFSGELFF
TGTGCCAGCAGCTTATTTTCTGGGGAGCTGTTTTTT